This passage covers 3 T cell receptor beta chains from one sample sequenced in a study of CD8 T cells in ankylosing spondylitis. The study, taken as a whole, reports: In ankylosing spondylitis blood, a motif of seven to nine highly homologous TCR beta variants appeared characteristic.

TCRdb itself ran the 5' RACE reads through MiXCR, one entry per CDR3 protein. The data contain 500,000 to 550,000 distinct CDR3 sequences, more than 9.5% of them seen just once; the ten biggest clones take up 6.8%. What these receptors recognize is not known. The source material was blood, either unsorted or a sorted T cell fraction (not recorded which). Source of these receptors: a male donor with ankylosing spondylitis.

The chain combines TRBV29-1 with TRBJ2-7, with D unclear. The CDR3 is made up of 13 amino acids. Per germline, CDR1 SQVTM and CDR2 ANQGSEA. The V end lost 1 base, the J end lost 4 bases, and 11 bases lay between the germline ends. CDR3 protein: CSVEGPSLYEQYF. The CDR3 DNA reads TGCAGCGTTGAAGGTCCCAGTTTGTACGAGCAGTACTTC.

V is TRBV29-1 and J is TRBJ2-5; D ambiguous. V lost 0 bases and J 10 bases, leaving 9 bases between the germline ends. The CDR3 loop spans 11 amino acids. From germline, CDR1 is SQVTM and CDR2 ANQGSEA. CDR3 coding DNA: TGCAGCGTTGAAGAGGTTTGGGGCCAGTACTTC. This gives the protein CSVEEVWGQYF.

V is TRBV27 and J is TRBJ1-2, with TRBD1 matching 7 bases. This CDR3 comprises 16 residues. From germline, CDR1 is MNHEY and CDR2 SMNVEV (reference sequence). J gave up 0 bases and V 0 bases, and 4 bases lay outside the gene matches. The CDR3 protein is CASSLSGTVSNYGYTF. The CDR3 coding sequence is TGTGCCAGCAGTTTATCCGGGACAGTCTCTAACTATGGCTACACCTTC.